The 2 T cell receptor beta chains reported below all come from one sample, sequenced in a study of cytomegalovirus exposure and HLA in healthy donors. The primer mix had 60 Vbeta and 13 Jbeta primers. Method: immunoSEQ multiplex PCR; TCRdb's copy keeps in-frame clones and lacks some. Seen in this sample are about 72,000 clones; the ten most common clones hold roughly 13%. Input material: PBMCs. The receptors come from a man between 45 and 60 years old in good health and CMV-seropositive.

The chain links TRBV13 to TRBJ2-1; 9 bases agree with TRBD2. Losses at the gene ends were 3 bases for V and 10 bases for J; bases not matched to a gene: 4. The CDR3 spans 13 residues. The germline V gene has CDR1 PRHDT and CDR2 FYEKMQ (reference sequence). The CDR3 loop reads CASSFSTSGEQFF. The CDR3, as DNA: TGTGCCAGCAGCTTCTCGACTAGCGGCGAGCAGTTCTTC.

The chain recombines TRBV5-6 with TRBJ1-3, with D unclear. The V end was cut by 6 bases, the J end by 0 bases, with 16 bases between. The CDR3 consists of 16 residues. The germline V gene has CDR1 SGHDT and CDR2 YYEEEE. This CDR3 reads CASIRSSLNSGNTIYF. CDR3 sequence (DNA): TGTGCCAGCATTCGGAGCAGCCTCAACTCTGGAAACACCATATATTTT.